This T cell receptor beta chain was captured in a study of T cell changes during pregnancy in multiple sclerosis. V lost 4 bases, J lost 5 bases, and 15 bases lay in between. The CDR3 consists of 15 residues. Germline V gene sequence: CDR1 MNHNS, CDR2 SASEGT. TCRdb's table, derived via immunoSEQ multiplex PCR, lists solely in-frame clones and lacks some. The repertoire consists of 45,000 to 55,000 clones, with 88% occurring once and the leading ten covering about 1.2%. The sequence was obtained from a female donor with multiple sclerosis, enrolled in a pregnancy study. This chain joins TRBV6-1 and TRBJ1-5, with D possibly being TRBD1 (6 bases). Specimen: CD4+ T cells from peripheral blood mononuclear cells, collected in the second trimester of pregnancy. This CDR3 is CASSGPQGTYQPQHF. The CDR3 coding sequence is TGTGCCAGCAGTGGGCCACAGGGTACGTATCAGCCCCAGCATTTT.